The next 5 T cell receptor beta chains were all read from a single sample in a study of early T cells in non-severe SARS-CoV-2 infection. Each CDR3 protein gets one entry after TCRdb re-called the 5' RACE reads with MiXCR. The sample lists 45,000 to 70,000 distinct CDR3 sequences; approximately 6.2% were seen once. Input material: whole blood. The receptors here all came from an adult who was a healthcare worker with PCR-confirmed SARS-CoV-2 infection or an uninfected control (not recorded which).

This clonotype occurred many times. The rearrangement links TRBV7-2 to TRBJ1-4; 7 nucleotides match TRBD1. CDR1 is SGHTA and CDR2 is FQGNSA in the germline V gene. This CDR3 comprises 18 residues. V shed 5 bases, J shed 4 bases, and the junction held 16 bases outside the gene matches. The CDR3 reads CASSPRPRVQGLNEKLFF. CDR3 sequence (DNA): TGTGCCAGCAGCCCGAGGCCCAGGGTACAGGGGCTTAATGAAAAACTGTTTTTT.

This clonotype was observed at least ten times. The rearrangement links TRBV19 to TRBJ2-1; no clear D. The CDR3 is 12 amino acids. Germline V gene sequence: CDR1 LNHDA, CDR2 SQIVND (reference sequence). V was trimmed by 3 bases and J by 8 bases, leaving 8 bases between them. The CDR3, as DNA: TGTGCCAGTAGTATTGTAAGGGATGAGCAGTTCTTC. Translating gives CASSIVRDEQFF.

This clonotype was detected ten times or more. The J gene is TRBJ2-5, the V gene TRBV2; no clear D gene. CDR1 is SNHLY and CDR2 is FYNNEI in the germline V gene. This CDR3 has 13 residues. V lost 4 bases and J lost 3, with 9 bases in between. The CDR3 here is CASSGRGKETQYF. CDR3 coding DNA: TGTGCCAGCAGTGGACGCGGTAAAGAGACCCAGTACTTC.

In its sample, this clonotype was seen many times. The gene calls are TRBV24-1 and TRBJ2-3, with D perhaps matching TRBD1 (5 bases). The CDR3 length is 14 residues. Germline V gene lookup returns CDR1 KGHDR and CDR2 SFDVKD. V lost 9 bases and J 3 bases, leaving 15 bases between the germline ends. CDR3 DNA: TGTGCCACCCGCCAAGGACAAAGAACAGATACGCAGTATTTT. Protein product: CATRQGQRTDTQYF.

The table lists this clonotype with a few counts. The V gene is TRBV7-2, the J gene TRBJ2-3; D gene ambiguous. CDR3 length equals 16 residues. V was trimmed by 5 bases and J by 2 bases, leaving 17 bases between them. Per the germline V gene, CDR1 is SGHTA and CDR2 is FQGNSA. The CDR3 DNA is TGTGCCAGCAGCAACCAAGGCTCTGCTTACACAGATACGCAGTATTTT. The encoded protein is CASSNQGSAYTDTQYF.